This T cell receptor beta chain was sequenced for a study of T-cell memory formation after mild COVID-19. Study summary: Across donors, TCR clusters were largely donor specific.

Study findings and constraints: Mainly CM and EM harbored the contracting CD4+ clones; mainly EMRA harbored the CD8+ ones.

This CDR3 is built from 15 residues. The V and J ends lost 4 bases and 2 bases respectively, with 14 bases between them. With constant-segment primers, 5'RACE yielded cDNA libraries of TCR alpha and TCR beta that carried sample barcodes and UMIs. TCRdb re-analysed the 5' RACE reads in MiXCR, keeping a single row per CDR3 protein. The table lists a few hundred thousand distinct CDR3 sequences, 20% to 25% of them singletons. Notes on this clonotype: Antigen unknown.

This receptor was identified in a young man who had mild COVID-19 (a few samples of this study predate the infection). Cell type and time point are not known. V gene TRBV12-3 or TRBV12-4 combines with J gene TRBJ2-5, with D maybe TRBD1 (5 bases). The sample taken for sequencing was PBMCs or a T cell subset sorted from them (not recorded which). The CDR3 nucleotides read TGTGCCAGCAGTTCCCAGGGAACGATGCAAGAGACCCAGTACTTC. This encodes CASSSQGTMQETQYF.